The 28 T cell receptor beta chains given below trace back to one sample, sequenced in a study of shared T cell receptors in the human thymus (dated by TCRdb to the early 2020s). The library was produced with the immunoSEQ multiplex PCR assay. In TCRdb, the immuneACCESS table is reduced to in-frame sequences with V and J assigned. These tables do not hold every clone; where another copy was compared, an unresolved V gene accounts for under half, and the others remain unexplained. The sample includes 700,000 or so clones, with 75% to 90% observed a single time. The top ten constitute about 0.0098% of the sample. These data were also reused for a study on human thymus T cells.

Source material: thymocytes. These receptors originate from a girl under three years old with a congenital heart defect. Donor details come from another sample of the same person, matched by shared clones.

V is TRBV5-5 and J is TRBJ1-2; D is undetermined. The CDR3 consists of 14 residues. Germline loops: CDR1 SGHKS, CDR2 YYEKEE (reference sequence). V shed 1 base and J shed 1 base, with 8 bases lying between them. The CDR3 spells CASSLLEINYGYTF. CDR3 DNA sequence: TGTGCCAGCAGCTTGCTAGAAATTAACTATGGCTACACCTTC.

This chain joins TRBV7-9 and TRBJ2-5; 7 bases fit TRBD2. V was pared by 3 bases and J by 4 bases, with 20 bases of the junction left unmatched. The CDR3 consists of 19 residues. Germline loops: CDR1 SEHNR, CDR2 FQNEAQ (reference sequence). The DNA of the CDR3 is TGTGCCAGCAGCTTTCGTTATCGACTAGCAAAGTTCTATGCAGAGACCCAGTACTTC. Amino acids: CASSFRYRLAKFYAETQYF.

The J gene is TRBJ1-1, the V gene TRBV5-6; TRBD1 matches 7 bases. This CDR3 has 16 amino acids. Trimming removed 4 bases from V and 3 bases from J; junction bases left unmatched: 12. Germline-derived CDR1 and CDR2 are SGHDT and YYEEEE. In DNA form, the CDR3 reads TGTGCCAGCAGCAAAAACAGGGGAGTCAGTGACACTGAAGCTTTCTTT. This gives the protein CASSKNRGVSDTEAFF.

J is TRBJ2-7 and V is TRBV7-2; 8 nucleotides match TRBD1. Per germline, CDR1 SGHTA and CDR2 FQGNSA. CDR3 length equals 16 residues. V lost 8 bases, J lost 0 bases, and 12 bases stayed unmatched. CDR3 protein: CASSLEGQGGSYEQYF. The CDR3 coding sequence is TGTGCCAGCTCTCTAGAAGGACAGGGCGGCTCCTACGAGCAGTACTTC.

The V call is TRBV6-6, the J call TRBJ2-7; D gene unclear. Trimming took off 7 bases at V and 5 bases at J, with 9 bases between the two ends. The CDR3 has 11 amino acids. Germline assignment: CDR1 MNHNY and CDR2 SVGAGI (reference sequence). This CDR3 reads CASTSPHEQYF. The CDR3 DNA is TGTGCCAGCACCTCCCCCCACGAGCAGTACTTC.

V is TRBV19 and J is TRBJ2-7, with D maybe TRBD1 (6 bases). The CDR3 has 15 residues. Trimming removed 4 bases from V and 0 bases from J, with 13 bases in between. CDR1 and CDR2 (germline): LNHDA, SQIVND (reference sequence). This CDR3 is CASSKGTTGSYEQYF. The CDR3 nucleotides read TGTGCCAGTAGTAAAGGGACGACAGGCTCCTACGAGCAGTACTTC.

V is TRBV19 and J is TRBJ2-2, with 9 bases lining up with TRBD1. Germline V lookup: CDR1 LNHDA, CDR2 SQIVND (reference sequence). Trimming removed 4 bases from V and 4 bases from J; junction bases left unmatched: 1. CDR3 length equals 14 residues. In DNA form, the CDR3 reads TGTGCCAGTAGTAGGGACAGGGCCACCGGGGAGCTGTTTTTT. This translates into CASSRDRATGELFF.

The V and J genes are TRBV6-5 and TRBJ1-2; 10 bases map to TRBD1. The V gene end was trimmed by 6 bases and the J gene end by 10 bases; junction bases not matched to a gene: 11. Looked up from germline, CDR1 is MNHEY and CDR2 is SVGAGI. The CDR3 loop spans 14 amino acids. CDR3 DNA: TGTGCCAGCAGCTGCACCGCGACAGGGGGCGACTACACCTTC. Translation gives CASSCTATGGDYTF.

There are a few counts of this clone. The genes are TRBV30 and TRBJ1-5; TRBD1 matches 7 bases. Per germline, CDR1 GTSNPN and CDR2 SVGIG (reference sequence). CDR3 length: 19 amino acids. The junction had 21 bases not matched to a gene; V was cut back by 2 bases and J by 5 bases. The CDR3 reads CAWSSRAIRRRGLHQPQHF. The CDR3, as DNA: TGTGCCTGGAGTAGCAGGGCCATCCGTCGAAGGGGGCTTCATCAGCCCCAGCATTTT.

The V and J genes are TRBV7-9 and TRBJ1-5, with D maybe TRBD1 (5 bases). Between the trimmed V and J ends, which lost 3 bases and 2 bases, there was a span of 11 bases. The V gene's germline CDR1 is SEHNR and CDR2 FQNEAQ (reference sequence). The CDR3 extends over 15 amino acids. The CDR3: CASSFWGEGNQPQHF. The CDR3 bases are TGTGCCAGCAGCTTTTGGGGGGAGGGCAATCAGCCCCAGCATTTT.

The rearrangement joins TRBV29-1 to TRBJ1-1; the D gene is possibly TRBD1 (6 bases). V lost 0 bases and J lost 3, with 14 bases in between. The CDR3 length is 15 residues. Per germline, CDR1 SQVTM and CDR2 ANQGSEA. Here the CDR3 DNA reads TGCAGCGTTGAAGATCCAGCGGGGGCGCACACTGAAGCTTTCTTT. This codes for CSVEDPAGAHTEAFF.

On this clone: Different DNA sequences within this sample yield the same CDR3. V usage is TRBV27 and J usage is TRBJ1-2, with TRBD1 identical over 7 bases. Trimming removed 6 bases from V and 8 bases from J; junction bases left unmatched: 15. The CDR3 has 15 residues. Germline CDR1 is MNHEY and CDR2 is SMNVEV (reference sequence). CDR3 amino acids: CASSGADRDLDGYTF. The CDR3 DNA follows: TGTGCCAGCAGCGGAGCTGACAGGGATTTGGACGGCTACACCTTC.

The chain recombines TRBV7-2 with TRBJ1-2; 7 bases are a match to TRBD1. CDR1 and CDR2 (germline): SGHTA, FQGNSA. This CDR3 is 21 amino acids long. J lost 3 bases, V lost 0 bases, and 22 bases had no gene match. Here the CDR3 DNA reads TGTGCCAGCAGCTTAGCGGACAGGCTACCCCACCCACCCGTTTTATACTATGGCTACACCTTC. Translation: CASSLADRLPHPPVLYYGYTF.

The rearrangement uses TRBV14 and TRBJ2-5, with 11 bases that match TRBD2. This CDR3 is built from 20 residues. Germline CDR1 reads SGHDN; CDR2 reads FVKESK. V lost 1 base, J lost 2 bases, and 15 bases stayed unmatched. The CDR3 DNA is TGTGCCAGCAGCCAAGGGCATCCTAGCGGGGGGCCGGCTGATCAAGAGACCCAGTACTTC. It codes for CASSQGHPSGGPADQETQYF.

The chain has TRBV19 and TRBJ1-4, with 9 bases aligning to TRBD1. This CDR3 comprises 14 residues. V was clipped by 5 bases and J by 8 bases; unmatched bases: 6. From germline, CDR1 is LNHDA and CDR2 SQIVND (reference sequence). As DNA, the CDR3 is TGTGCCAGTAGTTCCCACAGGGGGCAGGAAAAACTGTTTTTT. Its translation: CASSSHRGQEKLFF.

The chain recombines TRBV4-1 with TRBJ1-6; D may be TRBD1 (6 bases). Germline V gene data show CDR1 as MGHRA and CDR2 as YSYEKL. This CDR3 has 14 amino acids. Trimming pared 1 base from V and 12 bases from J, leaving 13 bases between. The CDR3 DNA reads as TGCGCCAGCAGCCAAGCTGGGGGCATGAAACCCCTCCACTTT. Translating it yields CASSQAGGMKPLHF.

A few counts support this clone. V is TRBV7-2 and J is TRBJ1-4, with D possibly TRBD1 on 6 matching bases. The ends were cut back, 5 bases at V and 4 bases at J, with 23 bases in the middle. The CDR3 is 18 amino acids. Looked up from germline, CDR1 is SGHTA and CDR2 is FQGNSA. The CDR3 coding sequence is TGTGCCAGCAGCCCAGGCCCAGGGGTTAATATCGGTAATGAAAAACTGTTTTTT. Encoded protein: CASSPGPGVNIGNEKLFF.

This chain links TRBV5-4 with TRBJ1-2; tentative D call: TRBD1 (5 bases). CDR3 size: 14 residues. The V gene lost 0 bases and the J gene lost 8 bases, with 14 bases spanning the gap. Germline CDR1 SGHNT, CDR2 YYREEE (reference sequence). Here the CDR3 DNA reads TGTGCCAGCAGCTTGGGACAGCGAAATGGGGGCTACACCTTC. It codes for CASSLGQRNGGYTF.

The rearrangement uses TRBV4-1 and TRBJ2-7; a possible D gene is TRBD1 (5 bases). The V gene lost 0 bases and the J gene lost 3 bases, with 15 bases spanning the gap. CDR3 size: 16 residues. Germline CDR1 and CDR2: MGHRA and YSYEKL. The CDR3 spells CASSQDRNRPVYEQYF. CDR3 nucleotide sequence: TGCGCCAGCAGCCAAGATCGGAACAGGCCGGTCTACGAGCAGTACTTC.

This clone has only a few counts. CDR3 sequence (DNA): TGTGCCAGCAGCTTGGTGGGGGTGACCAAAGGCGGGGATACCATATATTTT. Protein sequence: CASSLVGVTKGGDTIYF. The chain links TRBV5-5 to TRBJ1-3; possible D gene TRBD1, 5 bases. The CDR3 extends over 17 amino acids. V lost 0 bases and J lost 10, with 23 bases in between. Germline-derived CDR1 and CDR2 are SGHKS and YYEKEE (reference sequence).

The chain is built from TRBV11-2 and TRBJ2-3, with D possibly matching TRBD2 (6 bases). Germline V CDR1 and CDR2: SGHAT, FQNNGV. The V gene lost 1 base and the J gene lost 6 bases, with 11 bases spanning the gap. This CDR3 spans 14 amino acids. The CDR3 nucleotides read TGTGCCAGCAGCTTAGCCCTGCTAGCGGATACGCAGTATTTT. Residues: CASSLALLADTQYF. Supplemented by reference TRBV11-2 and TRBJ2-3, the full variable domain reads EAGVAQSPRYKIIEKRQSVAFWCNPISGHATLYWYQQILGQGPKLLIQFQNNGVVDDSQLPKDRFSAERLKGVDSTLKIQPAKLEDSAVYLCASSLALLADTQYFGPGTRLTVL.

The chain uses TRBV28 and TRBJ2-7; 10 positions agree with TRBD1. The ends lost 4 bases at V and 5 bases at J; junction bases unmatched: 5. The CDR3 spans 14 residues. Germline CDR1 reads MDHEN; CDR2 reads SYDVKM. The CDR3 protein is CASSSTGTGDEQYF. CDR3 nucleotide sequence: TGTGCCAGCAGTTCGACCGGGACAGGGGACGAGCAGTACTTC.

V gene TRBV4-3 combines with J gene TRBJ2-7; 7 bases agree with TRBD1. The CDR3 has 14 amino acids. V lost 4 bases, J lost 2 bases, and 5 bases stayed unmatched. Germline values: CDR1 LGHNA, CDR2 YSLEER. CDR3 region: CASSLRDRPYEQYF. CDR3 bases: TGCGCCAGCAGCCTCCGGGACAGACCCTACGAGCAGTACTTC.

This chain connects TRBV20-1 to TRBJ1-2; D not resolved. Germline values: CDR1 DFQATT, CDR2 SNEGSKA (reference sequence). The V and J ends lost 1 base and 8 bases respectively, with 8 bases between them. CDR3 length: 11 residues. Here the CDR3 reads CSARVSPGYTF. The DNA of the CDR3 is TGCAGTGCTAGAGTGAGTCCGGGCTACACCTTC.

The rearrangement links TRBV29-1 to TRBJ2-5; D unresolved. Deletions cut 4 bases from V and 2 bases from J, with 14 bases between. The germline gives CDR1 SQVTM, CDR2 ANQGSEA. The CDR3 contains 14 residues. CDR3 nucleotides: TGCAGCGTTGGAGGTCTGCGGATACAAGAGACCCAGTACTTC. It is translated as CSVGGLRIQETQYF.

The chain combines TRBV6-5 with TRBJ1-2; D gene ambiguous. The germline V gene encodes CDR1 MNHEY and CDR2 SVGAGI. The CDR3 has 12 residues. The V and J ends lost 7 bases and 2 bases respectively, with 8 bases between them. The CDR3 sequence: CASTGVNYGYTF. The CDR3 DNA reads TGTGCCAGCACCGGAGTCAACTATGGCTACACCTTC.

This chain connects TRBV6-6 to TRBJ2-5; 7 positions agree with TRBD1. CDR1 MNHNY and CDR2 SVGAGI come from the germline V gene (reference sequence). The CDR3 runs 16 residues. The V segment lost 0 bases and the J segment 5 bases; nucleotides outside the gene matches: 9. The CDR3 here is CASSYSFEGAGETQYF. DNA for the CDR3: TGTGCCAGCAGTTACTCGTTCGAGGGGGCAGGGGAGACCCAGTACTTC.

Details on this clone: At one end the junction does not follow the germline gene, possibly because of a read error. The genes are TRBV20-1 and TRBJ1-1, with D unresolved. Germline lookup yields CDR1 DFQATT and CDR2 SNEGSKA (reference sequence). The CDR3 extends over 9 amino acids. DNA of the CDR3: TGCAGCCACTACCCCGAGGCTGGGTGG. Its protein is CSHYPEAGW.